This T cell receptor beta chain was recovered during a study of blood T cell repertoires in COVID-19 (TCRdb year 2020). Describing the broader study: The collaborator samples originated in the United States, Italy and Spain and spanned the acute and convalescent phases of COVID-19. The material from the prospective study consisted of cDNA or gDNA derived from T cells, B-cell-depleted T cells, or PBMCs. The dataset comprised deeply sampled blood TCRbeta repertoires from subjects exposed to, actively infected with, or recovered from COVID-19. The repertoires were made available in a free public database intended to serve as a resource for research on the immune response to SARS-CoV-2. The samples were drawn from the first 160 participants of the ongoing ImmuneRACE study and from 1,254 subjects provided by 6 global collaborators. A de-identified subject ID, COVID-19 status, age in years and sex were almost always included in the sample metadata. HLA class I and class II types, where available, came from metadata supplied by the sample provider rather than from assay-based typing.

In regard to this clone: Which antigen it targets is not known. The input lacks base qualities; no much larger clone sits a single base away.

The collaborating institutions used their own protocols to collect whole blood in K2EDTA tubes. For TCRbeta analysis, collaborators shipped samples in one of three forms: frozen whole blood, isolated PBMCs, or DNA extracted from either of those sample types. Broader findings and caveats from the paper: The amount of clinical and demographic metadata varied by source and participant and was provided uncurated.

Trimming leaves V shorter by 3 bases and J shorter by 1 base, with the junction holding 15 bases beyond the gene matches. According to the germline V gene, CDR1 reads MGHRA and CDR2 reads YSYEKL. The CDR3 spans 19 residues, from the cysteine through the phenylalanine. Only the CDR3 DNA stays, 57 bases, in frame from base 1. The immunoSEQ Assay, a bias-controlled multiplex PCR, was used to amplify TCRbeta CDR3 regions from genomic DNA. On the authors' methods: The number of nucleated cells in each sample was estimated by amplification of reference gene primers within the assay. Sequence reads were collapsed and filtered to measure the absolute abundance of every unique TCRbeta CDR3 rearrangement. For each sample, productive Simpson clonality was calculated by taking the square root of Simpson's diversity index across productive rearrangements. TCRdb re-hosts the immuneACCESS table, in-frame sequences only. Its copies lack some clones; in the studies checked, an unresolved V gene accounts for under half of them, and the cause for the rest is not known. V and J calls and clone size follow that table, whereas D and trimming were derived from the DNA. This sample holds 140,000 to 150,000 clones; about four fifths were observed only once. The ten largest clones add up to roughly 7.7% of the sample.

The clonotype was recovered from a human donor with acute or convalescent COVID-19. The donor label of this sample is uncertain. The chain joins TRBV4-1 to TRBJ1-1; 9 central nucleotides agree with TRBD1. The sequencing input was peripheral blood. This receptor has the CDR3 CASSHPKGLGTGKNTEAFF. The DNA sequence reads TGCGCCAGCAGCCATCCTAAGGGTCTCGGGACAGGGAAGAACACTGAAGCTTTCTTT.